What follows is one T cell receptor (beta chain) and its context. The target antigen is unknown. The data stem from a study of OX40 agonist ivuxolimab in advanced cancers. Overall study context: A mean age of approximately 64 years, range about 20 to 79, was recorded, and approximately 85% were male.

Study-level findings and limits: At 0.1 to 3.0 mg/kg and by week 6, clonal expansion occurred in CD4+ and CD8+ blood T cells. Relative to CD4+, CD8+ T cells held more expanded clones on average.

Sequencing was performed with immunoSEQ multiplex PCR; in TCRdb, only in-frame clones are kept and a portion is missing. Of 72,000 or so clones in the sample, 80% were seen once. The CDR3 has 20 amino acids. The germline gives CDR1 SGHDN, CDR2 FVKESK. Trimming cost V 0 bases and J 3 bases; bases outside gene matches: 18. The sequencing here drew on CD4+ or CD8+ T cells sorted from blood, taken in a trial of the OX40 agonist ivuxolimab. The receptor's source is an adult with an advanced solid tumor such as melanoma, head and neck, liver or kidney cancer. V gene TRBV14 combines with J gene TRBJ1-1; 8 nucleotides line up with TRBD1. DNA for the CDR3: TGTGCCAGCAGCCAAGAAGATCGTCGGGGCAGGGGGCAAATGTACACTGAAGCTTTCTTT. It translates to CASSQEDRRGRGQMYTEAFF.